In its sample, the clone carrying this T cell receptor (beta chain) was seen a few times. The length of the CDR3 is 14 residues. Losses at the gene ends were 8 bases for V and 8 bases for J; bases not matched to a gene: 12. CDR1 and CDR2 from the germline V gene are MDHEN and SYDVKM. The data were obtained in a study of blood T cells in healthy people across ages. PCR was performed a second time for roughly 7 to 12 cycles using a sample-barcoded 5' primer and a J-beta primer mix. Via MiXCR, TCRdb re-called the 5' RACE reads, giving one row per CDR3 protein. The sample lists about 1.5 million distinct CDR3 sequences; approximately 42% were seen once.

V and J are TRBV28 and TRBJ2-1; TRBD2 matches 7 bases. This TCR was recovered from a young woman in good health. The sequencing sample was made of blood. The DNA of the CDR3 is TGTGCCAGCCGGCGGGAGAGGGGAGGCGATGAGCAGTTCTTC. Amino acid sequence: CASRRERGGDEQFF.